The 5 T cell receptor beta chains presented below share a single source sample, sequenced in a study of T cell repertoires in cytomegalovirus infection. No antigens are known for them. TCRdb itself ran the reads through MiXCR, one entry per CDR3 protein. The table records about 89,000 distinct CDR3 sequences, approximately 30% of them present only once. The starting material was CD8+ T cells from cultured PBMCs, obtained from culture after CMV antigen stimulation. Receptors originate from a human donor in good health (CMV status not recorded). Some clones in this sample may be carry-over from other donors' samples.

This clonotype was seen many times. This sequence joins TRBV7-9 and TRBJ1-2; 7 bases agree with TRBD1. CDR1 is SEHNR and CDR2 is FQNEAQ in the germline V gene (reference sequence). The junction had 5 bases not matched to a gene; V was cut back by 4 bases and J by 0 bases. There are 15 residues in the CDR3. The CDR3 DNA reads as TGTGCCAGCAGCTCTGACAGGGACTCTAACTATGGCTACACCTTC. Protein product: CASSSDRDSNYGYTF.

Of note for this clonotype: A much larger clone is a single base away; this may be a read error. This rearrangement joins TRBV7-2 to TRBJ1-1; D not certain. The CDR3 runs to 12 residues. CDR1 is SGHTA, CDR2 FQGNSA, per germline. The CDR3 is CACSPRTTEAFF. DNA of the CDR3: TGTGCCTGCAGTCCCCGGACCACTGAAGCTTTCTTT. The entire variable domain, with the rest obtained from reference TRBV7-2 and TRBJ1-1, is as follows: GAGVSQSPSNKVTEKGKDVELRCDPISGHTALYWYRQSLGQGLEFLIYFQGNSAPDKSGLPSDRFSAERTGGSVSTLTIQRTQQEDSAVYLCACSPRTTEAFFGQGTRLTVV.

As regards this clonotype: Possible read error: a much larger clone is one base away. The chain is built from TRBV2 and TRBJ1-1; D is ambiguous. This CDR3 is built from 13 residues. Trimming removed 10 bases at V and 1 base at J, with 13 bases between. Germline CDR1 is SNHLY and CDR2 is FYNNEI. CDR3 in DNA: TGTGCCAACATGACCCCCGAGAACACTGAAGCTTTCTTT. As protein: CANMTPENTEAFF.

The CDR3 protein is CASGGGTDTQYF. The CDR3 DNA reads TGTGCCAGCGGGGGAGGTACAGATACGCAGTATTTT. This sequence joins TRBV2 and TRBJ2-3; possibly TRBD2 for D (6 bases). Germline values: CDR1 SNHLY, CDR2 FYNNEI. The CDR3 runs 12 residues. With 8 bases removed from V and 3 bases from J, the gap between germline ends came to 9 bases.

This clonotype occurred a few times. The gene calls are TRBV6-1 and TRBJ2-5, with D unclear. This CDR3 spans 15 amino acids. The germline V and J ends were trimmed by 8 bases and 3 bases, with 19 bases remaining between them. Germline CDR1 MNHNS, CDR2 SASEGT. The CDR3 spells CASSPSQALKETQYF. The CDR3 DNA sequence: TGTGCCAGCTCCCCGAGCCAGGCCCTCAAAGAGACCCAGTACTTC.